This T cell receptor (beta chain) was identified in a study of T cells in Graves' hyperthyroidism and ophthalmopathy. V was pared by 3 bases and J by 8 bases, with 17 bases between. From germline, CDR1 is DFQATT and CDR2 SNEGSKA (reference sequence). The CDR3 loop spans 14 amino acids. Clinical symptoms, serum thyroxine and TRAb, thyroid ultrasound and orbital computed tomography together formed the diagnostic basis. This clonotype has ten or more counts. Amplification targeted TCR beta CDR3 regions from RNA transcripts. First-round RT-PCR targeting the TCR CDR3 was performed with the HTBI primer set. TCRdb itself ran the multiplex PCR reads through MiXCR, one entry per CDR3 protein. The sample has over 350,000 distinct CDR3 sequences, about 14% seen once; the top ten hold around 27%.

This receptor was obtained from a man between 50 and 59 years old with Graves' ophthalmopathy. The V gene is TRBV20-1, the J gene TRBJ2-1, with D perhaps TRBD2 (6 bases). The sequenced sample was blood. For the CDR3, the DNA is TGCAGTGCTAGTCGCCTAGCGAGCCCCTATGAGCAGTTCTTC. Its protein product is CSASRLASPYEQFF.